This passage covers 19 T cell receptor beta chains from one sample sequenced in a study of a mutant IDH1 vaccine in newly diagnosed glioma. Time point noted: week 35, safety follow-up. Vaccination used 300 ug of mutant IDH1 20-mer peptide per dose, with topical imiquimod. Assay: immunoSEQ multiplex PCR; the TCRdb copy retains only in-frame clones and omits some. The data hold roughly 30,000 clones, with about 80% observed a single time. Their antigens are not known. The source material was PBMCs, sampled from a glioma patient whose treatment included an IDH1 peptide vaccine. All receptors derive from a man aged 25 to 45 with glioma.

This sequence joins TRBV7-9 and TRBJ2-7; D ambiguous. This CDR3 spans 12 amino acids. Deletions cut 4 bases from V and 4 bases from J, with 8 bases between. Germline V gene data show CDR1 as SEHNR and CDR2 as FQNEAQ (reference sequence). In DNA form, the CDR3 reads TGTGCCAGCAGCTCGGAGAATTACGAGCAGTACTTC. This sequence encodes CASSSENYEQYF.

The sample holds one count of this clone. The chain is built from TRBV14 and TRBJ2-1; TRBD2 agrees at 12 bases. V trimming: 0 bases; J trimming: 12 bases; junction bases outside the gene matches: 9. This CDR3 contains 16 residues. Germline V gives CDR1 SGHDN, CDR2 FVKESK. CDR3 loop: CASSQERPLAGGSQFF. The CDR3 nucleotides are TGTGCCAGCAGCCAAGAAAGGCCACTAGCGGGAGGTTCGCAGTTCTTC.

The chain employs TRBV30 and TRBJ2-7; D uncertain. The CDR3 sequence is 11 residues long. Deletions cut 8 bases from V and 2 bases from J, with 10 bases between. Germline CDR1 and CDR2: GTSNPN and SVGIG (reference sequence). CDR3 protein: CAGIRAYEQYF. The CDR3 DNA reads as TGTGCCGGGATTCGGGCCTACGAGCAGTACTTC.

DNA for the CDR3: TGTGCCACCAGCAGACCTCCCCGGGCTATGTCTGGAAACACCATATATTTT. This codes for CATSRPPRAMSGNTIYF. V usage is TRBV15 and J usage is TRBJ1-3; no clear D. The ends were cut back, 2 bases at V and 1 base at J, with 15 bases in the middle. In germline, CDR1 is LNHNV, CDR2 YYDKDF (reference sequence). The CDR3 sequence is 17 residues long.

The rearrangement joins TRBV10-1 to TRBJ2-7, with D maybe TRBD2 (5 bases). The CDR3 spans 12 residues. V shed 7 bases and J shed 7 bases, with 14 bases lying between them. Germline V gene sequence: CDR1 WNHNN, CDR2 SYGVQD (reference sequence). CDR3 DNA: TGCGCCAGCATCAGTCCCCGGAGGGAGCAGTACTTC. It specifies CASISPRREQYF.

The CDR3 DNA reads TGTCTACGGGTGTGGTGGGCCCGTCAGCCCCAGCATTTT. It yields the protein CLRVWWARQPQHF. The chain joins TRBV6-4 to TRBJ1-5; D is ambiguous. CDR1 and CDR2 from the germline V gene are MRHNA and SNTAGT. The length of the CDR3 is 13 residues.

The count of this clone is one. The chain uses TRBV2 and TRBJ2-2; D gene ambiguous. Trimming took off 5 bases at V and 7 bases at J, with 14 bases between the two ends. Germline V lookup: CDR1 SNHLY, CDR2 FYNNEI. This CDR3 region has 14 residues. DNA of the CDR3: TGTGCCAGCAGTTCTGAGGCCCCGGGCGGGGAGCTGTTTTTT. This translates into CASSSEAPGGELFF.

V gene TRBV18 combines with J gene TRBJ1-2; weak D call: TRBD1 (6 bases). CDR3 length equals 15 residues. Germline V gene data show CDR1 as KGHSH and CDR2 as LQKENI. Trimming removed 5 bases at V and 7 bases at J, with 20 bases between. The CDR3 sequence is CASSSLQGTLLGYTF. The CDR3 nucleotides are TGTGCCAGCTCATCCCTACAGGGTACCCTTCTTGGCTACACCTTC.

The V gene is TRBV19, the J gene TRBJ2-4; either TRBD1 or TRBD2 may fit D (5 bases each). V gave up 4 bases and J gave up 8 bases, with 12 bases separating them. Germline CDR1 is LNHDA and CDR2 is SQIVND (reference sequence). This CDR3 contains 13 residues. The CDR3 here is CASSSRAADIQYF. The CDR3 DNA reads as TGTGCCAGTAGTAGCAGGGCAGCGGACATTCAGTACTTC. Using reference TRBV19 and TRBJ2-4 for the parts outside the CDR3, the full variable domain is DGGITQSPKYLFRKEGQNVTLSCEQNLNHDAMYWYRQDPGQGLRLIYYSQIVNDFQKGDIAEGYSVSREKKESFPLTVTSAQKNPTAFYLCASSSRAADIQYFGAGTRLSVL.

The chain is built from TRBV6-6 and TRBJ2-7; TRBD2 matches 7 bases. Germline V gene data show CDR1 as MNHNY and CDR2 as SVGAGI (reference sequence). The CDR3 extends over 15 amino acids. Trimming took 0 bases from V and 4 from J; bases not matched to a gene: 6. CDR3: CASSYSGFGGYEQYF. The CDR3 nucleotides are TGTGCCAGCAGTTACTCGGGCTTCGGGGGGTACGAGCAGTACTTC.

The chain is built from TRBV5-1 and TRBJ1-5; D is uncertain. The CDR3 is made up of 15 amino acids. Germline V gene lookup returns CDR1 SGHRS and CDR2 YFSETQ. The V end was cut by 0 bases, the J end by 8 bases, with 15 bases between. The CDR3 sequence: CASSLGENPREPQHF. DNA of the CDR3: TGCGCCAGCAGCTTGGGAGAGAATCCGAGAGAGCCCCAGCATTTT.

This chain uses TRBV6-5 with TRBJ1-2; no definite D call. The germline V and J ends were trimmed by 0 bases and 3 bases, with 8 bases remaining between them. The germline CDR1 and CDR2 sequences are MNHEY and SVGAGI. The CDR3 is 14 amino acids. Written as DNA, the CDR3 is TGTGCCAGCAGTTACTCAAGAGATCACTATGGCTACACCTTC. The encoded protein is CASSYSRDHYGYTF.

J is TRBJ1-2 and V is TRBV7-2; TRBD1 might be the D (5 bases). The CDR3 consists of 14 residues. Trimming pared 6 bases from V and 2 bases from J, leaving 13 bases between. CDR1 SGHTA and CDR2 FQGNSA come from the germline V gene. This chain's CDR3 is CASRARDGNYGYTF. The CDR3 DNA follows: TGTGCCAGCAGAGCCCGGGACGGAAACTATGGCTACACCTTC.

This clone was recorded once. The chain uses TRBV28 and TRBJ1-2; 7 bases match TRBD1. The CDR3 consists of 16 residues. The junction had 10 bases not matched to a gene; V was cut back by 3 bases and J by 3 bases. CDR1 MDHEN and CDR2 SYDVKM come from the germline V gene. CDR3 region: CASSFPSTGQDYGYTF. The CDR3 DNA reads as TGTGCCAGCAGTTTTCCCAGCACCGGACAGGACTATGGCTACACCTTC.

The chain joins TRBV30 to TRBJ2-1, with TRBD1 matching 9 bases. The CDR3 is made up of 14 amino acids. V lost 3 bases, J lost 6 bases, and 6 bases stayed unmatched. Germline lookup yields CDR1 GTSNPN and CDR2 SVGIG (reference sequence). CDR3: CAWRGQGRFNEQFF. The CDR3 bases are TGTGCCTGGAGGGGACAGGGACGGTTCAATGAGCAGTTCTTC.

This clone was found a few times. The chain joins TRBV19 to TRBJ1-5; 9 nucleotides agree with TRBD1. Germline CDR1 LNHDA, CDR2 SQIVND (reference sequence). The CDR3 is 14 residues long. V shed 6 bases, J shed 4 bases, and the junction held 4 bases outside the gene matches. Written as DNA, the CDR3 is TGTGCCAGTAGGAGGGGACAGGGAAATCAGCCCCAGCATTTT. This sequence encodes CASRRGQGNQPQHF.

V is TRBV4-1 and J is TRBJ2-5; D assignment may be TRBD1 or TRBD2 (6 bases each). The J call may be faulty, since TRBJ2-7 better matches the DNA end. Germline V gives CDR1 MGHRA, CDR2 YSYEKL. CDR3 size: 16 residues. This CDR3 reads CASSQGGDILSYEQYF. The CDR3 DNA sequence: TGCGCCAGCAGCCAAGGGGGGGACATATTGTCCTACGAGCAGTACTTC.

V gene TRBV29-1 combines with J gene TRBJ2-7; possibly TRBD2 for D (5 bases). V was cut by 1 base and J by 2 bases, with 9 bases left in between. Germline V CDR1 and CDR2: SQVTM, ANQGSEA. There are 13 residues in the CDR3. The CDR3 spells CSVEGGETYEQYF. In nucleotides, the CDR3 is TGCAGCGTTGAAGGGGGAGAGACCTACGAGCAGTACTTC.

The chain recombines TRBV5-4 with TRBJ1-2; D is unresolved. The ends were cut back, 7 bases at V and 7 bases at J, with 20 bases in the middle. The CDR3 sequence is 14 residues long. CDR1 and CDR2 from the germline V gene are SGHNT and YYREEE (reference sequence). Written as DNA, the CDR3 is TGTGCCAGCTCAACCCCCGAGAACGGACTTGGCTACACCTTC. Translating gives CASSTPENGLGYTF.